A single sample is the source of the 3 T cell receptor beta chains below, sequenced in a study of Ad26.COV2.S vaccination and SARS-CoV-2 variants. Libraries were prepared by immunoSEQ multiplex PCR; TCRdb keeps only in-frame clonotypes and omits some of them. The table has more than 250,000 clones, around 87% seen once. Treatment defined: 15 to 20 received Ad26.COV2.S at low or high dose, single or two shots; about five received placebo; per-sample allocation not given. Sampling was performed 63 days after the first vaccine or placebo injection. The input for sequencing was peripheral blood, taken in a trial of Ad26.COV2.S vaccine versus placebo. These receptor sequences come from a person between 18 and 65 years old who received the Ad26.COV2.S COVID-19 vaccine or a placebo.

V is TRBV7-2 and J is TRBJ2-3; D remains ambiguous. CDR1 is SGHTA, CDR2 FQGNSA, per germline. V lost 8 bases, J lost 3 bases, and 18 bases lay in between. There are 15 residues in the CDR3. CDR3 protein: CASFPRGSATDTQYF. The DNA for the CDR3 is TGTGCCAGCTTCCCCCGAGGTTCTGCGACAGATACGCAGTATTTT.

The sample holds a few counts of this clone. The chain combines TRBV19 with TRBJ2-7; 12 bases map to TRBD1. CDR3 length: 17 amino acids. V lost 5 bases to trimming and J lost 0 bases; unmatched junction nucleotides: 8. In germline, CDR1 is LNHDA, CDR2 SQIVND (reference sequence). The CDR3 nucleotides read TGTGCCAGTAGTGGGGGACAGGGGGCGATAGGCTCCTACGAGCAGTACTTC. This sequence encodes CASSGGQGAIGSYEQYF.

The gene calls are TRBV30 and TRBJ2-6, with no clear D. CDR1 is GTSNPN and CDR2 is SVGIG in the germline V gene (reference sequence). The ends were cut back, 0 bases at V and 2 bases at J, with 8 bases in the middle. The CDR3 is 15 amino acids. Here the CDR3 DNA reads TGTGCCTGGAGTGTACATGCCCCTGGGGCCAACGTCCTGACTTTC. It yields the protein CAWSVHAPGANVLTF.